What follows are 4 T cell receptor beta chains derived from one specimen sequenced in a study of blood T cells in healthy people across ages. It was with a sample-barcoded 5' primer and a J-beta primer mix that a second PCR of roughly 7 to 12 cycles was run. TCRdb redid the calling of the 5' RACE reads with MiXCR, one entry per CDR3 protein. The sample holds fewer than 1,000,000 distinct CDR3 sequences; around 45% are singletons and the top ten take approximately 20%. Sequencing was performed on blood. These TCRs come from a man aged 55 to 69 in good health.

The chain employs TRBV4-3 and TRBJ2-3; D is ambiguous. CDR3 size: 14 residues. Trimming pared 0 bases from V and 3 bases from J, leaving 7 bases between. Germline assignment: CDR1 LGHNA and CDR2 YSLEER. CDR3 region: CASSQDLLTDTQYF. The CDR3 DNA sequence: TGCGCCAGCAGCCAAGATTTGTTGACAGATACGCAGTATTTT.

This chain links TRBV6-1 with TRBJ2-7, with TRBD1 matching 11 bases. This CDR3 is built from 15 residues. V gave up 5 bases and J gave up 3 bases; unmatched junction bases: 6. Germline lookup yields CDR1 MNHNS and CDR2 SASEGT. CDR3: CASSNRDRGVYEQYF. CDR3 DNA: TGTGCCAGCAGTAACCGGGACAGGGGGGTCTACGAGCAGTACTTC.

This clonotype has a handful of counts. The J gene is TRBJ2-1, the V gene TRBV5-1; D remains ambiguous. Germline CDR1 is SGHRS and CDR2 is YFSETQ. The V and J ends lost 0 bases and 6 bases respectively, with 13 bases between them. The CDR3 consists of 15 residues. CDR3 DNA sequence: TGCGCCAGCAGCTTGGATCTGGGGAAGATCAATGAGCAGTTCTTC. It encodes CASSLDLGKINEQFF.

Only a few counts were recorded for this clonotype. The chain couples TRBV9 to TRBJ2-3, with 7 bases fitting TRBD1. Germline V gives CDR1 SGDLS, CDR2 YYNGEE. This CDR3 contains 15 residues. The junction had 5 bases not matched to a gene; V was cut back by 0 bases and J by 4 bases. In DNA, the CDR3 is TGTGCCAGCAGCGTAGGAGGGACAGAGGCAGATACGCAGTATTTT. This gives the protein CASSVGGTEADTQYF.